Sequencing of this T cell receptor (beta chain) was carried out in a study of shared T cell receptors in the human thymus. V dropped 3 bases and J dropped 2; count of bases not matched to a gene: 5. This CDR3 spans 15 amino acids. Germline-derived CDR1 and CDR2 are SGHRS and YFSETQ. Assay used: immunoSEQ multiplex PCR; TCRdb lists only in-frame clones, some missing. This table holds 700,000 or so clones, approximately 83% found once. These data also formed part of another study, on human thymus T cells.

This sequence was found in a girl less than two years old with a congenital heart defect. Sequences were obtained from thymocytes. V gene TRBV5-1 combines with J gene TRBJ2-3, with 8 bases aligning to TRBD1. CDR3 sequence reads: CASSSPRGLTDTQYF. CDR3 sequence (DNA): TGCGCCAGCAGCTCCCCCAGGGGGCTCACAGATACGCAGTATTTT.